The 3 T cell receptor beta chains given below trace back to one sample, sequenced in a study of beta chain features in type 1 diabetes. Of the isolated RNA, all was reverse transcribed, and so the sequenced material was expressed TCRB transcripts. Generated by immunoSEQ multiplex PCR, the TCRdb table keeps only in-frame clones and is missing some. The data show almost 350,000 clones, with around 7.6% seen just once and around 0.45% held by the top ten. Input material: central memory CD4+ T cells from blood. Receptors were obtained from a woman between 18 and 30 years old in good health.

This clone has more than one count but fewer than ten. The chain uses TRBV29-1 and TRBJ1-5; D is uncertain. Germline V gene data show CDR1 as SQVTM and CDR2 as ANQGSEA. CDR3 size: 13 residues. The ends were cut back, 4 bases at V and 4 bases at J, with 11 bases in the middle. CDR3 nucleotide sequence: TGCAGCGTTGGGAAGGGAGAAAATCAGCCCCAGCATTTT. Amino acids: CSVGKGENQPQHF. The full variable domain, completed using reference TRBV29-1 and TRBJ1-5, is SAVISQKPSRDICQRGTSLTIQCQVDSQVTMMFWYRQQPGQSLTLIATANQGSEATYESGFVIDKFPISRPNLTFSTLTVSNMSPEDSSIYLCSVGKGENQPQHFGDGTRLSIL.

This clone appeared a few times. This specimen includes other DNA sequences encoding the same CDR3. The V and J genes are TRBV7-2 and TRBJ2-1; D not certain. Germline CDR1 and CDR2: SGHTA and FQGNSA. V lost 2 bases to trimming and J lost 3 bases, with 5 bases between them. This CDR3 spans 13 amino acids. In DNA form, the CDR3 reads TGTGCCAGCAGCTTACTGGGCTACAATGAGCAGTTCTTC. This gives the protein CASSLLGYNEQFF.

This clone was picked up many times. The genes are TRBV7-9 and TRBJ1-2; D perhaps matches TRBD1 (5 bases). This CDR3 contains 14 residues. Germline CDR1 reads SEHNR; CDR2 reads FQNEAQ (reference sequence). Trimming removed 0 bases at V and 8 bases at J, with 13 bases between. The CDR3: CASSLAGDGGGYTF. As DNA, the CDR3 is TGTGCCAGCAGCTTAGCAGGGGATGGCGGCGGCTACACCTTC.